Below, 18 T cell receptor beta chains from the same sample are listed, as sequenced in a study of graft-versus-host responses after intestinal transplantation. Method: immunoSEQ multiplex PCR; TCRdb's copy keeps in-frame clones and lacks some. The sample records some 22,000 clones, around three fifths being singletons. Sequenced here: alloreactive CD4+ T cells from a mixed lymphocyte reaction culture, sampled before intestinal transplant. Subset of the sample: CFSE-low proliferating T cells sorted from approximately six-day pre-transplant mixed lymphocyte reaction (GvH or HvG direction). These TCRs come from a human patient who received an intestinal transplant.

The CDR3 DNA reads as TGTGCCAGCAGCCCATCGGGACTAGAGACCCAGTACTTC. Translated, it gives CASSPSGLETQYF. The rearrangement links TRBV14 to TRBJ2-5; D is perhaps TRBD2 (6 bases). V shed 4 bases and J shed 4 bases, with 10 bases lying between them. This CDR3 comprises 13 residues. Germline CDR1 is SGHDN and CDR2 is FVKESK.

This chain uses TRBV7-9 with TRBJ1-2; 11 bases agree with TRBD1. The CDR3 has 15 amino acids. V lost 3 bases, J lost 9 bases, and 9 bases stayed unmatched. From germline, CDR1 is SEHNR and CDR2 FQNEAQ (reference sequence). The CDR3 region has the DNA TGTGCCAGCAGCTTCCACCGGGACAGGGGGTCAAGCTACACCTTC. As protein: CASSFHRDRGSSYTF.

The gene calls are TRBV9 and TRBJ1-1, with 7 positions matching TRBD1. Germline V gene lookup returns CDR1 SGDLS and CDR2 YYNGEE. The V gene end was trimmed by 4 bases and the J gene end by 1 base; junction bases not matched to a gene: 7. The CDR3 has 15 amino acids. The CDR3 nucleotides read TGTGCCAGCAGCCCACCGGGACAGCCGAACACTGAAGCTTTCTTT. This sequence encodes CASSPPGQPNTEAFF.

This chain joins TRBV6-1 and TRBJ2-1; tentatively, D is TRBD1 (5 bases). The CDR3 is 17 amino acids. Germline CDR1 is MNHNS and CDR2 is SASEGT. The V gene lost 2 bases and the J gene lost 3 bases, with 17 bases spanning the gap. CDR3 in amino acids: CASSEYPGSHDYNEQFF. The CDR3, as DNA: TGTGCCAGCAGTGAATATCCAGGGTCCCATGACTACAATGAGCAGTTCTTC.

This clone was seen a handful of times. The chain has TRBV6-1 and TRBJ2-6; maybe TRBD1 (6 bases). In germline, CDR1 is MNHNS, CDR2 SASEGT. Trimming removed 6 bases at V and 1 base at J, with 10 bases between. CDR3 length equals 15 residues. This CDR3 is CASSRDRSGANVLTF. The CDR3 region has the DNA TGTGCCAGCAGCCGAGACAGGTCTGGGGCCAACGTCCTGACTTTC.

Written as DNA, the CDR3 is TGTGCCAGCTCCCGAGGAGGACAGGCCCTAGGCTACACCTTC. This codes for CASSRGGQALGYTF. The chain joins TRBV18 to TRBJ1-2; TRBD1 aligns across 7 bases. The CDR3 has 14 residues. CDR1 and CDR2 (germline): KGHSH, LQKENI. After removal of 6 bases from V and 8 bases from J, the junction contained 12 bases not matched to a gene.

This clone is a singleton in its sample. The chain recombines TRBV20-1 with TRBJ2-7; D uncertain. Germline lookup yields CDR1 DFQATT and CDR2 SNEGSKA (reference sequence). Deletions cut 2 bases from V and 1 base from J, with 3 bases between. This CDR3 comprises 11 residues. Here the CDR3 reads CSARQSYEQYF. CDR3 nucleotides: TGCAGTGCTAGACAGTCCTACGAGCAGTACTTC.

This clone was found a few times. This chain connects TRBV23-1 to TRBJ2-7; 9 bases align to TRBD2. TRBV23-1 falls under the ORF class, with uncertain function. Trimming took 4 bases from V and 6 from J; bases not matched to a gene: 4. This CDR3 has 13 residues. The CDR3 protein is CASSLRLAVEQYF. CDR3 DNA sequence: TGCGCCAGCAGTCTCCGACTAGCGGTCGAGCAGTACTTC.

The chain links TRBV5-1 to TRBJ2-7; 9 nucleotides match TRBD1. The V and J ends lost 4 bases and 4 bases, in that order; junction bases with no gene match: 12. In germline, CDR1 is SGHRS, CDR2 YFSETQ. The CDR3 is 16 amino acids. CDR3 amino acids: CASSPPGTGTLYEQYF. In DNA form, the CDR3 reads TGCGCCAGCAGCCCACCCGGGACAGGGACCTTATACGAGCAGTACTTC.

The gene calls are TRBV18 and TRBJ1-4; unclear D gene. The CDR3 covers 15 residues. Germline V lookup: CDR1 KGHSH, CDR2 LQKENI. With 3 bases removed from V and 0 bases from J, the gap between germline ends came to 8 bases. This CDR3 reads CASSPTAATNEKLFF. In DNA, the CDR3 is TGTGCCAGCTCACCCACCGCGGCAACTAATGAAAAACTGTTTTTT. The full variable domain, with the rest looked up from reference TRBV18 and TRBJ1-4, is NAGVMQNPRHLVRRRGQEARLRCSPMKGHSHVYWYRQLPEEGLKFMVYLQKENIIDESGMPKERFSAEFPKEGPSILRIQQVVRGDSAAYFCASSPTAATNEKLFFGSGTQLSVL.

The CDR3 coding sequence is TGCGCCAGCAGTAAGGGGGAGACCGGGGAGCTGTTTTTT. Protein: CASSKGETGELFF. The chain joins TRBV5-1 to TRBJ2-2; a weak D match, TRBD1 (6 bases). This CDR3 region has 13 residues. Deletions cut 5 bases from V and 5 bases from J, with 10 bases between. Germline V gene sequence: CDR1 SGHRS, CDR2 YFSETQ.

CDR3 residues: CSVERLAETQYF. CDR3 nucleotides: TGCAGCGTTGAAAGGCTAGCGGAGACCCAGTACTTC. The chain links TRBV29-1 to TRBJ2-5; a weak D match, TRBD2 (6 bases). Per germline, CDR1 SQVTM and CDR2 ANQGSEA. V lost 2 bases, J lost 5 bases, and 9 bases lay in between. This CDR3 region has 12 residues.

In this sample, this clone turned up once. The chain uses TRBV28 and TRBJ2-2, with D perhaps matching TRBD1 (6 bases). The CDR3 runs 16 residues. Trimming removed 1 base at V and 0 bases at J, with 9 bases between. Germline CDR1 is MDHEN and CDR2 is SYDVKM. CDR3 amino acids: CASSLFRTANTGELFF. CDR3 in DNA: TGTGCCAGCAGTTTATTCCGGACAGCGAACACCGGGGAGCTGTTTTTT. Together with reference TRBV28 and TRBJ2-2, the CDR3 gives the full variable domain: DVKVTQSSRYLVKRTGEKVFLECVQDMDHENMFWYRQDPGLGLRLIYFSYDVKMKEKGDIPEGYSVSREKKERFSLILESASTNQTSMYLCASSLFRTANTGELFFGEGSRLTVL.

This clone was found a few times. The chain joins TRBV29-1 to TRBJ2-5, with 11 positions matching TRBD2. The length of the CDR3 is 14 residues. CDR1 is SQVTM, CDR2 ANQGSEA, per germline. V lost 7 bases to trimming and J lost 5 bases; unmatched junction nucleotides: 9. This CDR3 reads CSANVAGGPETQYF. The CDR3 bases are TGCAGCGCAAACGTAGCGGGGGGGCCCGAGACCCAGTACTTC. The entire variable domain, with the rest obtained from reference TRBV29-1 and TRBJ2-5, is as follows: SAVISQKPSRDICQRGTSLTIQCQVDSQVTMMFWYRQQPGQSLTLIATANQGSEATYESGFVIDKFPISRPNLTFSTLTVSNMSPEDSSIYLCSANVAGGPETQYFGPGTRLLVL.

The rearrangement uses TRBV15 and TRBJ2-1; 8 nucleotides align to TRBD1. Germline V gives CDR1 LNHNV, CDR2 YYDKDF (reference sequence). Losses at the gene ends were 4 bases for V and 4 bases for J; bases not matched to a gene: 6. CDR3 length: 15 amino acids. CDR3 nucleotides: TGTGCCACCAGCACTCCAGGGGGCCTGTACAATGAGCAGTTCTTC. It is translated as CATSTPGGLYNEQFF.

The chain has TRBV12-5 and TRBJ2-7, with 10 bases lining up with TRBD1. Looked up from germline, CDR1 is LGHNT and CDR2 is FRNRAP. The trim removed 5 bases at V and 2 bases at J, leaving 3 bases unmatched. CDR3 length: 14 amino acids. DNA for the CDR3: TGTGCTAGTGGTAAGGGACAGGGGACCTACGAGCAGTACTTC. Translated, it gives CASGKGQGTYEQYF.

The rearrangement uses TRBV6-5 and TRBJ2-1; 10 bases map to TRBD2. The length of the CDR3 is 16 residues. Trimming took 2 bases from V and 6 from J; bases not matched to a gene: 7. Germline loops: CDR1 MNHEY, CDR2 SVGAGI. The CDR3 DNA reads as TGTGCCAGCAGTTACCGTACTAGCGGGGTAGGCAATGAGCAGTTCTTC. The encoded protein is CASSYRTSGVGNEQFF.

This chain joins TRBV5-4 and TRBJ2-1; unclear D gene. Germline V lookup: CDR1 SGHNT, CDR2 YYREEE (reference sequence). The CDR3 is 15 residues long. Deletions cut 3 bases from V and 1 base from J, with 11 bases between. CDR3 in amino acids: CASSWAAVSYNEQFF. DNA for the CDR3: TGTGCCAGCAGCTGGGCAGCAGTATCCTACAATGAGCAGTTCTTC.